This T cell receptor (beta chain) is from a study of cytomegalovirus exposure and HLA in healthy donors. Study-wide results and caveats: Association with HLA alleles at 0.05 false discovery rate was found for 16,951 TCR beta sequences in a later analysis.

Researchers ran the PCR with 60 Vbeta and 13 Jbeta primers. Libraries were prepared by immunoSEQ multiplex PCR; TCRdb keeps only in-frame clonotypes and omits some of them. The sample holds under 200,000 clones, about 81% seen once. Remarks on this clone: Its specificity is unknown.

The receptor's source is a girl aged 10 to 17 in good health and CMV-seropositive. Sequenced material: PBMCs.

This chain's CDR3 is CAWSEYSTEAFF. CDR3 coding DNA: TGTGCCTGGAGTGAATACAGCACTGAAGCTTTCTTT. The chain combines TRBV30 with TRBJ1-1; no clear D. Trimming removed 1 base from V and 4 bases from J, with 7 bases in between. Germline V gene sequence: CDR1 GTSNPN, CDR2 SVGIG (reference sequence). The CDR3 length is 12 residues.